The 25 T cell receptor beta chains presented below share a single source sample, sequenced in a study of blood T cells in healthy people across ages. For the second PCR, which ran for about 7 to 11 cycles, a sample-barcoded 5' primer and a J-beta primer mix were used. Via MiXCR, TCRdb re-called the 5' RACE reads, giving one row per CDR3 protein. This table has about 1 million distinct CDR3 sequences, more than 35% appearing once. Sequencing input: blood. All receptors come from a woman aged 55-70 years in good health.

This clonotype has just a few counts. The chain joins TRBV18 to TRBJ2-5; the D gene is possibly TRBD1 (5 bases). The DNA end is more similar to TRBJ2-7, so the J call may be wrong. There are 14 residues in the CDR3. Germline CDR1 and CDR2: KGHSH and LQKENI. CDR3 nucleotide sequence: TGTGCCAGCTCACCCTCCCAGCAGGGCCACGAGCAGTACTTC. It codes for CASSPSQQGHEQYF.

The rearrangement links TRBV7-2 to TRBJ2-3, with a possible D match to TRBD2 (8 bases). V lost 0 bases and J lost 1, with 17 bases in between. Germline V gene sequence: CDR1 SGHTA, CDR2 FQGNSA. This CDR3 is built from 18 residues. DNA for the CDR3: TGTACCAGCAGCTTAGCTGTGTCCGGGAGGGGGCGCACAGATACGCAGTATTTT. Amino acid sequence: CTSSLAVSGRGRTDTQYF. Full variable domain (outside the CDR3, taken from reference TRBV7-2 and TRBJ2-3): GAGVSQSPSNKVTEKGKDVELRCDPISGHTALYWYRQSLGQGLEFLIYFQGNSAPDKSGLPSDRFSAERTGGSVSTLTIQRTQQEDSAVYLCTSSLAVSGRGRTDTQYFGPGTRLTVL.

V gene TRBV7-8 combines with J gene TRBJ2-7, with TRBD1 as a possible D gene (5 bases). Looked up from germline, CDR1 is SGHVS and CDR2 is FQNEAQ. V gave up 5 bases and J gave up 0 bases, with 8 bases separating them. This CDR3 has 13 residues. The CDR3 sequence: CASSTTVSYEQYF. CDR3 DNA: TGTGCCAGCAGCACGACAGTCTCCTACGAGCAGTACTTC.

The chain joins TRBV7-8 to TRBJ2-5; D may be TRBD1 (6 bases). The V gene lost 10 bases and the J gene lost 1 base, with 10 bases spanning the gap. Germline CDR1 and CDR2: SGHVS and FQNEAQ. The CDR3 extends over 12 amino acids. In nucleotides, the CDR3 is TGTGCCACCGACAGGTTCCAAGAGACCCAGTACTTC. It translates to CATDRFQETQYF.

This clonotype was recorded once. This chain uses TRBV27 with TRBJ2-7; no clear D gene. From germline, CDR1 is MNHEY and CDR2 SMNVEV (reference sequence). The CDR3 totals 12 residues. Trimming removed 3 bases at V and 7 bases at J, with 10 bases between. As DNA, the CDR3 is TGTGCCAGCAGTTTCAGGTGGAATGAGCAGTACTTC. Protein product: CASSFRWNEQYF.

This clonotype was counted between two and nine times. The J gene is TRBJ2-5, the V gene TRBV6-5; D possibly corresponds to TRBD2 (6 bases). The CDR3 length is 13 residues. Germline V gene sequence: CDR1 MNHEY, CDR2 SVGAGI. With 6 bases removed from V and 4 bases from J, the gap between germline ends came to 12 bases. The chain's CDR3 is CASSSGLLETQYF. As DNA, the CDR3 is TGTGCCAGCAGCTCGGGACTTTTAGAGACCCAGTACTTC.

This clonotype has just a few counts. V usage is TRBV7-9 and J usage is TRBJ2-7; tentatively, D is TRBD1 or TRBD2 (5 bases each). Trimming took 7 bases from V and 2 from J, leaving 18 bases between them. This CDR3 is built from 15 residues. Germline values: CDR1 SEHNR, CDR2 FQNEAQ (reference sequence). CDR3 sequence reads: CASTRDDGIAYEQYF. The CDR3 nucleotides are TGTGCCAGCACCAGGGACGACGGTATCGCCTACGAGCAGTACTTC.

On this clonotype itself: Germline is not matched at one junction end, which may reflect a read error. The chain links TRBV11-2 to TRBJ2-7, with D hard to call. The J call may be mistaken, given a closer DNA end match to TRBJ2-5. The CDR3 consists of 13 residues. Germline loops: CDR1 SGHAT, CDR2 FQNNGV. CDR3 DNA sequence: TGTGCCAGCACCTTAGGCGGTGCCGAGACCCAGTACTTC. As protein: CASTLGGAETQYF.

V usage is TRBV6-2 or TRBV6-3 and J usage is TRBJ2-7, with TRBD2 identical over 11 bases. V shed 0 bases and J 2 bases; nucleotides not matched to a gene: 6. CDR3 length equals 17 residues. Per germline, CDR1 MNHEY and CDR2 SVGEGT. The CDR3: CASSYSLLTSGTYEQYF. The CDR3 DNA is TGTGCCAGCAGTTACTCTCTTTTGACTAGCGGGACCTACGAGCAGTACTTC.

The genes are TRBV7-8 and TRBJ2-4; D may be TRBD1 or TRBD2 (5 bases each). Germline assignment: CDR1 SGHVS and CDR2 FQNEAQ. This CDR3 region has 16 residues. Deletions cut 5 bases from V and 1 base from J, with 15 bases between. In DNA form, the CDR3 reads TGTGCCAGCAGCCGGGATCAGGGTGGGGCCAAAAACATTCAGTACTTC. Residues: CASSRDQGGAKNIQYF.

This clonotype occurred a few times. The rearrangement uses TRBV4-1 and TRBJ2-5; 7 positions match TRBD1. TRBJ2-7 matches the DNA end more closely, so the J call is doubtful. The germline V gene encodes CDR1 MGHRA and CDR2 YSYEKL. This CDR3 is built from 15 residues. As DNA, the CDR3 is TGCGCCAGCAGCCAAGTACTGGCCAGGGGGAACGAGCAGTACTTC. This codes for CASSQVLARGNEQYF.

This clonotype showed up just a few times. The chain has TRBV11-2 and TRBJ2-3; the D gene is possibly TRBD1 (6 bases). Trimming took 6 bases from V and 8 from J, leaving 12 bases between them. Germline V gene lookup returns CDR1 SGHAT and CDR2 FQNNGV. The CDR3 length is 12 residues. As DNA, the CDR3 is TGTGCCAGCAGATCAGGGGAGACTACGCAGTATTTT. It specifies CASRSGETTQYF.

V gene TRBV15 combines with J gene TRBJ1-6; tentative D call: TRBD1 (5 bases). There are 13 residues in the CDR3. Between the trimmed V and J ends, which lost 0 bases and 15 bases, there was a span of 12 bases. Germline V lookup: CDR1 LNHNV, CDR2 YYDKDF (reference sequence). CDR3 residues: CATSRDGANYLHF. The CDR3 nucleotides read TGTGCCACCAGCAGAGACGGGGCAAATTACCTCCACTTT.

This clonotype came up a few times. The gene calls are TRBV4-2 and TRBJ2-4, with 10 bases lining up with TRBD1. With 1 base clipped from V and 8 bases from J, the junction kept 5 bases outside the gene matches. The CDR3 loop spans 15 amino acids. Germline CDR1 and CDR2: LGHNA and YNFKEQ. The DNA for the CDR3 is TGTGCCAGCAGCCAAGCCGGACAGGGGGTCGACATTCAGTACTTC. Translated, it gives CASSQAGQGVDIQYF.

This clonotype was seen only a few times. The V call is TRBV6-2 or TRBV6-3, the J call TRBJ2-7; no clear D. Germline CDR1 and CDR2: MNHEY and SVGEGT. With 2 bases removed from V and 3 bases from J, the gap between germline ends came to 8 bases. This CDR3 has 13 residues. Written as DNA, the CDR3 is TGTGCCAGCAGTTACGGACGAATCTACGAGCAGTACTTC. Its translation is CASSYGRIYEQYF.

CDR3 sequence: CASSSSWGQSYEQYF. CDR3 nucleotides: TGTGCCAGCAGCTCAAGTTGGGGACAGTCCTACGAGCAGTACTTC. The rearrangement uses TRBV7-9 and TRBJ2-7, with 7 bases fitting TRBD1. The CDR3 covers 15 residues. CDR1 and CDR2 (germline): SEHNR, FQNEAQ (reference sequence). The junction had 7 bases not matched to a gene; V was cut back by 4 bases and J by 1 base.

This clonotype was observed a handful of times. This sequence joins TRBV29-1 and TRBJ2-1, with D possibly being TRBD2 (5 bases). Looked up from germline, CDR1 is SQVTM and CDR2 is ANQGSEA. The CDR3 is 10 amino acids. The germline V and J ends were trimmed by 6 bases and 8 bases, with 8 bases remaining between them. The CDR3 DNA is TGCAGCGTGAGGGATTATGAGCAGTTCTTC. This gives the protein CSVRDYEQFF.

The genes are TRBV4-2 and TRBJ2-3, with 11 bases lining up with TRBD2. The CDR3 is 19 amino acids. With V trimmed by 3 bases and J by 3 bases, 14 bases remained unmatched. Per the germline V gene, CDR1 is LGHNA and CDR2 is YNFKEQ. The CDR3 protein is CASSQDRTSGRRGTDTQYF. In nucleotides, the CDR3 is TGTGCCAGCAGCCAGGATCGAACTAGCGGGAGACGCGGAACAGATACGCAGTATTTT.

This chain connects TRBV4-2 to TRBJ2-1; a weak D match, TRBD2 (6 bases). The CDR3 sequence is 13 residues long. The germline V and J ends were trimmed by 4 bases and 8 bases, with 12 bases remaining between them. Per germline, CDR1 LGHNA and CDR2 YNFKEQ. The CDR3 reads CASSLWEDDEQFF. The CDR3 coding sequence is TGTGCCAGCAGCCTATGGGAGGACGATGAGCAGTTCTTC.

The chain joins TRBV10-2 to TRBJ2-6; 10 bases align to TRBD2. V shed 4 bases, J shed 2 bases, and the junction held 5 bases outside the gene matches. The CDR3 is 17 amino acids. Germline-derived CDR1 and CDR2 are WSHSY and SAAADI. The CDR3 DNA reads as TGCGCCAGCAGTGTAGCGGGAGGCTGGCCTGGGGCCAACGTCCTGACTTTC. It specifies CASSVAGGWPGANVLTF.

As concerns this clonotype: One end of the junction is discordant with germline, which a read error may explain. The chain has TRBV10-3 and TRBJ2-7, with 13 bases fitting TRBD2. The CDR3 is 19 residues long. Per the germline V gene, CDR1 is ENHRY and CDR2 is SYGVKD. The CDR3 spells CAISKSPPTSGRFSYEQYF. DNA of the CDR3: TGTGCCATCAGTAAGTCGCCCCCGACTAGCGGGAGGTTCTCCTACGAGCAGTACTTC.

This chain links TRBV3-1 with TRBJ2-3, with 9 positions matching TRBD1. CDR1 is LGHDT and CDR2 is YNNKEL in the germline V gene (reference sequence). J gave up 4 bases and V 1 base, and 12 bases lay outside the gene matches. This CDR3 region has 18 residues. CDR3 in amino acids: CASSQGALDRGFSDTQYF. CDR3 bases: TGTGCCAGCAGCCAAGGAGCTTTGGACAGGGGTTTTTCAGATACGCAGTATTTT.

The chain uses TRBV5-1 and TRBJ2-7; possibly TRBD2 for D (6 bases). V gave up 0 bases and J gave up 5 bases, with 15 bases separating them. The CDR3 totals 15 residues. Germline CDR1 and CDR2: SGHRS and YFSETQ. CDR3 in DNA: TGCGCCAGCAGCTTGGCGGCGGGAAGGTTGGACGAGCAGTACTTC. Protein product: CASSLAAGRLDEQYF.

The chain has TRBV3-1 and TRBJ2-1, with D tentatively TRBD2 (6 bases). The CDR3 loop spans 16 amino acids. Germline values: CDR1 LGHDT, CDR2 YNNKEL (reference sequence). Trimming stripped 1 base from V and 2 bases from J, with 12 bases between. CDR3 DNA sequence: TGTGCCAGCAGCCAAGTACAGCGGGTTACCTACAATGAGCAGTTCTTC. Protein: CASSQVQRVTYNEQFF.

In the case of this clonotype: This could be a read error, since a much larger clone is one nucleotide away. The V and J genes are TRBV7-6 and TRBJ2-3; D remains unclear. Deletions cut 7 bases from V and 4 bases from J, with 12 bases between. The CDR3 consists of 13 residues. Germline CDR1 SGHVS, CDR2 FNYEAQ. The CDR3 is CASNDGVADTQYF. The CDR3 DNA reads as TGTGCCAGCAACGATGGAGTTGCAGATACGCAGTATTTT.